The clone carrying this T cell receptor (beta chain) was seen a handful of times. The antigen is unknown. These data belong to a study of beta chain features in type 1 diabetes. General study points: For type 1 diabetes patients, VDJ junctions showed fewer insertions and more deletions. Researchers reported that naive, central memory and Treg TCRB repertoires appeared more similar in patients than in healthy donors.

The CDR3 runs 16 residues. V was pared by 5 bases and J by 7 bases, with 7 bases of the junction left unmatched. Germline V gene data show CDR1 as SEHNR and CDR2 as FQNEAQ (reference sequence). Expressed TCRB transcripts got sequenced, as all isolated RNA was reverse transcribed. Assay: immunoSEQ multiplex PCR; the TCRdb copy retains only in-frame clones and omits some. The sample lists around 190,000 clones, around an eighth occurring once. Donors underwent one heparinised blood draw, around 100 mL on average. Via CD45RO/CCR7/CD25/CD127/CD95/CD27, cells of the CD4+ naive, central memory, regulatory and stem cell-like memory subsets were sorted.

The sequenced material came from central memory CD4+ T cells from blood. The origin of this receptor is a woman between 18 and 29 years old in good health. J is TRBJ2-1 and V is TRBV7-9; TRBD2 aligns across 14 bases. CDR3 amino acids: CASSNVGTSGSNEQFF. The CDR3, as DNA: TGTGCCAGCAGCAACGTCGGGACTAGCGGGAGTAATGAGCAGTTCTTC. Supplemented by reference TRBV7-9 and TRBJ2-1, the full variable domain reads DTGVSQNPRHKITKRGQNVTFRCDPISEHNRLYWYRQTLGQGPEFLTYFQNEAQLEKSRLLSDRFSAERPKGSFSTLEIQRTEQGDSAMYLCASSNVGTSGSNEQFFGPGTRLTVL.